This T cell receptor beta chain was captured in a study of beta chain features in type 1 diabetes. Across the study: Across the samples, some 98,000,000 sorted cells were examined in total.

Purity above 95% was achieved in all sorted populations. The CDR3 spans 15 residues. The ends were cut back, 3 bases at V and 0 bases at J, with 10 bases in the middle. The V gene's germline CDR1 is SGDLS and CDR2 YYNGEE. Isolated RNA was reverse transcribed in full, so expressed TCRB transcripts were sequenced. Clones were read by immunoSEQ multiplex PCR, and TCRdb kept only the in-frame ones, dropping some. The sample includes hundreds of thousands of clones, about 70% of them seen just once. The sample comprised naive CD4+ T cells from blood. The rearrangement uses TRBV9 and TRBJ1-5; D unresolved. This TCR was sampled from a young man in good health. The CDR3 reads CASSATDYSNQPQHF. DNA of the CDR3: TGTGCCAGCAGCGCAACAGATTATAGCAATCAGCCCCAGCATTTT.